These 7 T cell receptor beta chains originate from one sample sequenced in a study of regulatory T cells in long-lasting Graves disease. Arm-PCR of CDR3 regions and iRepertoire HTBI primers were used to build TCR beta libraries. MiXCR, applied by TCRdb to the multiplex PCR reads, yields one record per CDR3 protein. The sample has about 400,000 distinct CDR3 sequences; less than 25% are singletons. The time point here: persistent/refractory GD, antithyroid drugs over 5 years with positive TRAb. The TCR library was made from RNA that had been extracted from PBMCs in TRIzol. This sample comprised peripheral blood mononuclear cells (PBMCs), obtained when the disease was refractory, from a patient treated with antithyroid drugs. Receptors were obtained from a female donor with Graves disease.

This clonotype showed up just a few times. For the CDR3, the DNA is TGTGCCAGCAGTTCCCGGGACAGGGGGCGTGGGGCCAACGTCCTGACTTTC. It codes for CASSSRDRGRGANVLTF. The V call is TRBV27, the J call TRBJ2-6; 12 bases map to TRBD1. J was trimmed by 3 bases and V by 4 bases; bases with no gene match: 4. From germline, CDR1 is MNHEY and CDR2 SMNVEV (reference sequence). The CDR3 sequence is 17 residues long.

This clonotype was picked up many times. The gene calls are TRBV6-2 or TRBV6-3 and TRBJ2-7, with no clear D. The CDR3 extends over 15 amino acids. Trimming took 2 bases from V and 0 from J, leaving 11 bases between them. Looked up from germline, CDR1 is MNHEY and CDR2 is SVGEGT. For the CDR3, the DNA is TGTGCCAGCAGTTACGATGACTCCTCCTCCTACGAGCAGTACTTC. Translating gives CASSYDDSSSYEQYF.

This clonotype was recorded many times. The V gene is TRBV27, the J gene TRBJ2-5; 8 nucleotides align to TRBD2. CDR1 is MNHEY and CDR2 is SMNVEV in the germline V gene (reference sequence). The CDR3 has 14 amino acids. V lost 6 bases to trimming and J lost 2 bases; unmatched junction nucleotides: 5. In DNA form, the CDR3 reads TGTGCCAGCAGCTCCGGGACTAGTCAAGAGACCCAGTACTTC. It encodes CASSSGTSQETQYF.

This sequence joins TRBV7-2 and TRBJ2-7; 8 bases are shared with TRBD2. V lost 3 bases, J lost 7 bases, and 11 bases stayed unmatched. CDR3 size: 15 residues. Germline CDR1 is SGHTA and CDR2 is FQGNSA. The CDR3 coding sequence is TGTGCCAGCAGCTTGGGCGGGAGGAGAGCCGGAGAGCAGTACTTC. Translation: CASSLGGRRAGEQYF. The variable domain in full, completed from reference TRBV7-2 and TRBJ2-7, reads GAGVSQSPSNKVTEKGKDVELRCDPISGHTALYWYRQSLGQGLEFLIYFQGNSAPDKSGLPSDRFSAERTGGSVSTLTIQRTQQEDSAVYLCASSLGGRRAGEQYFGPGTRLTVT.

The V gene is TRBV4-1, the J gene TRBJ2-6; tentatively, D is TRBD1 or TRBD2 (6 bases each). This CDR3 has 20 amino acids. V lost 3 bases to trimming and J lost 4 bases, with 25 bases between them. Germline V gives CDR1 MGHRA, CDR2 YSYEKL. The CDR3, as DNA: TGCGCCAGCAGCCAGCTCGTTGCTCGTGGGGGGCGCTTGGGGGCCAACGTCCTGACTTTC. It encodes CASSQLVARGGRLGANVLTF.

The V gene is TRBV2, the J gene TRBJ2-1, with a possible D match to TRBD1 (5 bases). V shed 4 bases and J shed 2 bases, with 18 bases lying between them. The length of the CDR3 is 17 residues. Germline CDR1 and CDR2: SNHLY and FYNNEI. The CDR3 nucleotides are TGTGCCAGCAGTGCGATTCAAGGGGCCTTTACCTACAATGAGCAGTTCTTC. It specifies CASSAIQGAFTYNEQFF.

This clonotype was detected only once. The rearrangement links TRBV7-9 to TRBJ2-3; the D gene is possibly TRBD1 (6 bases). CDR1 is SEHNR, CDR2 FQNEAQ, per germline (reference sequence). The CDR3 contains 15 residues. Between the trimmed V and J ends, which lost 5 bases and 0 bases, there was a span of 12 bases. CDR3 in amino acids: CASSTQTGSTDTQYF. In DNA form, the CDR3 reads TGTGCCAGCAGCACACAAACAGGGAGCACAGATACGCAGTATTTT.